The text below deals with one T cell receptor beta chain. Its matching antigen is unknown. Germline V gene data show CDR1 as SGHTA and CDR2 as FQGTGA. This CDR3 contains 17 residues. This entry belongs to a study of T cells expressing NK-cell markers. Study-level points and caveats: These same clonotypes (in several donors) also led the CD3+CD56-NKG2C+ fraction. In a group of 5 to 7 donors, dominant NKG2C+ clonotypes represented roughly 1.0-7.0% of CD8+ T cells.

Synthesis of TCR beta cDNA relied on 5'RACE template switching carrying UMIs. Each CDR3 protein gets one entry in TCRdb, which reprocessed the 5' RACE reads and gives no DNA. The sample has 400,000 or so distinct CDR3 sequences. This TCR came from a woman aged 50 to 65 in good health. Input material: blood T cells: a sorted CD56 or NKG2C T cell subset, CD4+ or CD8+ T cells, or bulk PBMC T cells (not recorded which). The chain links TRBV7-3 to TRBJ2-2; the D gene TCRdb calls, TRBD2, cannot be checked with no DNA. CDR3: CASSLKSSGRVTGELFF.